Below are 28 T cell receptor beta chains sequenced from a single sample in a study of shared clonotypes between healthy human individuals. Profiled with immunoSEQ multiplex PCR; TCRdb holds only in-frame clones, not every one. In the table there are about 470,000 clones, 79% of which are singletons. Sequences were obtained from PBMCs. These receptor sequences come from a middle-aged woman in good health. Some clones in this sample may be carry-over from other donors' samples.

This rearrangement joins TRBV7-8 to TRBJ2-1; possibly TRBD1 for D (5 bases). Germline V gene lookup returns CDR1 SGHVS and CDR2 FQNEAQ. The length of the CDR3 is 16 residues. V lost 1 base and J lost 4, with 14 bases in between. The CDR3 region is CASSLGGQGGYNEQFF. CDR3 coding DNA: TGTGCCAGCAGCTTAGGGGGTCAGGGTGGTTACAATGAGCAGTTCTTC. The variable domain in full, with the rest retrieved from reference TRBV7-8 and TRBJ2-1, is GAGVSQSPRYKVAKRGQDVALRCDPISGHVSLFWYQQALGQGPEFLTYFQNEAQLDKSGLPSDRFFAERPEGSVSTLKIQRTQQEDSAVYLCASSLGGQGGYNEQFFGPGTRLTVL.

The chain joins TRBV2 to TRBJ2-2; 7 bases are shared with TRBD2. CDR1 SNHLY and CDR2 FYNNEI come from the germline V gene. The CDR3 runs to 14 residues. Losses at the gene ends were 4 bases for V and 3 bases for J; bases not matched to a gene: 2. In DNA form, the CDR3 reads TGTGCCAGCAGTGTGCTAGCGGACACCGGGGAGCTGTTTTTT. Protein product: CASSVLADTGELFF.

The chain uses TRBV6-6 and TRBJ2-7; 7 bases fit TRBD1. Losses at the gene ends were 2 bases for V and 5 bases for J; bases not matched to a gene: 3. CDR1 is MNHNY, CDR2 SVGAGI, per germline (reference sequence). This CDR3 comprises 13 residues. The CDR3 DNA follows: TGTGCCAGCAGTTACGCGACAGGGCACGAGCAGTACTTC. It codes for CASSYATGHEQYF.

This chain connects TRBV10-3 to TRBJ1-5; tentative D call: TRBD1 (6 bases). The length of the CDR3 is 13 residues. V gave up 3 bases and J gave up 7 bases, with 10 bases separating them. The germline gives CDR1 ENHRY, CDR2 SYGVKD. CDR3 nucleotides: TGTGCCATCAGTGATGGGACATCCCAGCCCCAGCATTTT. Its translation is CAISDGTSQPQHF.

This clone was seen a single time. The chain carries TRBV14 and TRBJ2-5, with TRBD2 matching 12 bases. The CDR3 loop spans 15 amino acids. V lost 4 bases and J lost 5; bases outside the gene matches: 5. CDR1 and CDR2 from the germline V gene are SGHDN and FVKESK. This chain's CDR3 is CASSRLGLAGETQYF. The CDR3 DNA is TGTGCCAGCAGCCGACTGGGACTAGCGGGTGAGACCCAGTACTTC.

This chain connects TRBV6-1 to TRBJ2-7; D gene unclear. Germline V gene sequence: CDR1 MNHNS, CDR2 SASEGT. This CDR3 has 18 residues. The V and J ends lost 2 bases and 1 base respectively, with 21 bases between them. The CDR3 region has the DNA TGTGCCAGCAGTGAATCGGCACGATTCCGCCGTCTTTCCTACGAGCAGTACTTC. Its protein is CASSESARFRRLSYEQYF.

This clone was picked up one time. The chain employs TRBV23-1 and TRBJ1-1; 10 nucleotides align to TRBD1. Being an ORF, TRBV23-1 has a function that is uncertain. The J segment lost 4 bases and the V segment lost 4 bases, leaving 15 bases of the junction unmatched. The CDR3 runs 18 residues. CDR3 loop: CASSRVDRGLYEVTEAFF. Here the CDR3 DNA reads TGCGCCAGCAGTCGCGTCGACAGGGGGCTTTATGAGGTCACTGAAGCTTTCTTT.

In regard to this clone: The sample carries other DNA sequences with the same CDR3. Here the CDR3 reads CASSLGGFSGNTIYF. The CDR3 DNA reads TGTGCCAGCAGTTTAGGGGGGTTCTCTGGAAACACCATATATTTT. V usage is TRBV6-1 and J usage is TRBJ1-3, with a tentative D call TRBD1 (6 bases). V lost 5 bases and J 0 bases, leaving 11 bases between the germline ends. The germline CDR1 and CDR2 sequences are MNHNS and SASEGT. This CDR3 spans 15 amino acids.

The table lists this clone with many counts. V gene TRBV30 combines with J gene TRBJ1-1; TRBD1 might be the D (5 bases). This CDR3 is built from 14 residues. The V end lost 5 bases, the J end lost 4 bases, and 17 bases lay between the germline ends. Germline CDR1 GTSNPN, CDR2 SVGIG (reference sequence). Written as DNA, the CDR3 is TGTGCCTGGTACCCCGGGACGGACGCCACTGAAGCTTTCTTT. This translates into CAWYPGTDATEAFF. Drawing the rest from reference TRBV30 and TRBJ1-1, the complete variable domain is SQTIHQWPATLVQPVGSPLSLECTVEGTSNPNLYWYRQAAGRGLQLLFYSVGIGQISSEVPQNLSASRPQDRQFILSSKKLLLSDSGFYLCAWYPGTDATEAFFGQGTRLTVV.

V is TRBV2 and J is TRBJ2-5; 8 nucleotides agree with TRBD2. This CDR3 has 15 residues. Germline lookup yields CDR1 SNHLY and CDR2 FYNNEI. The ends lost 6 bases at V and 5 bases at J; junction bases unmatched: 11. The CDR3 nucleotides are TGTGCCAGCAGACGACTAGCGTTTCCCCAGGAGACCCAGTACTTC. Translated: CASRRLAFPQETQYF.

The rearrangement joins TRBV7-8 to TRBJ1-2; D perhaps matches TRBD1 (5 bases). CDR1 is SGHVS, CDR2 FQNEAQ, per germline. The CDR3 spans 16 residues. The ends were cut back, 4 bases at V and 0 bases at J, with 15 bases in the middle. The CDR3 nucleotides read TGTGCCAGCAGCTCCCGTCCAGGGACCACTAACTATGGCTACACCTTC. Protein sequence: CASSSRPGTTNYGYTF. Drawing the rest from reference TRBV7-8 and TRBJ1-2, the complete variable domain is GAGVSQSPRYKVAKRGQDVALRCDPISGHVSLFWYQQALGQGPEFLTYFQNEAQLDKSGLPSDRFFAERPEGSVSTLKIQRTQQEDSAVYLCASSSRPGTTNYGYTFGSGTRLTVV.

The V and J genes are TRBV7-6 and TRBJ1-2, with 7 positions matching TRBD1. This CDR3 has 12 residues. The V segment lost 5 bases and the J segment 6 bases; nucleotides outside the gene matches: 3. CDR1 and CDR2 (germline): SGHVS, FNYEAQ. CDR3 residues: CASSQDRDGYTF. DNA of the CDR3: TGTGCCAGCAGCCAAGACAGGGATGGCTACACCTTC.

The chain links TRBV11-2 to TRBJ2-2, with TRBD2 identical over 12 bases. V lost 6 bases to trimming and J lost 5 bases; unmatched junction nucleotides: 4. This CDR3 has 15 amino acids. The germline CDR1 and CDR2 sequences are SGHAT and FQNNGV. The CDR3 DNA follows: TGTGCCAGCAGGCTAGCGGGAGGGCCTACCGGGGAGCTGTTTTTT. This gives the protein CASRLAGGPTGELFF.

The CDR3 reads CAWGQGWETQYF. CDR3 DNA sequence: TGTGCCTGGGGTCAGGGCTGGGAGACCCAGTACTTC. The chain carries TRBV30 and TRBJ2-5, with D possibly matching TRBD1 (5 bases). V was trimmed by 5 bases and J by 5 bases, leaving 12 bases between them. The CDR3 runs to 12 residues. CDR1 is GTSNPN, CDR2 SVGIG, per germline (reference sequence).

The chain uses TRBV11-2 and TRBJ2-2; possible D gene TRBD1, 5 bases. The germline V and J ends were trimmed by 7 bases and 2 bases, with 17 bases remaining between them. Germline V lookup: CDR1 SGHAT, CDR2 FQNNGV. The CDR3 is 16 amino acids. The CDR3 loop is CASTLSPGHNTGELFF. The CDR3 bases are TGTGCCAGCACCCTCTCCCCCGGACACAACACCGGGGAGCTGTTTTTT.

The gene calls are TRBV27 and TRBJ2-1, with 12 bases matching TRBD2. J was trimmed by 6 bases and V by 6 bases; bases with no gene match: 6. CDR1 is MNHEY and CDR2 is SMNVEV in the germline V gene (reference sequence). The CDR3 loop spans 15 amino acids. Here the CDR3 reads CASRTGLAGTNEQFF. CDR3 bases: TGTGCCAGCAGAACGGGACTAGCGGGCACCAATGAGCAGTTCTTC.

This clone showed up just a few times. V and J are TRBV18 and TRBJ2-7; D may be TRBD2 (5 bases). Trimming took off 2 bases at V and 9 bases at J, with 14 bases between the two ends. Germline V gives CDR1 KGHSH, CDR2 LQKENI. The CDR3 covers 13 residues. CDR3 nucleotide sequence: TGTGCCAGCTCACCAGCGGGTGGAGGCGGGCAGTACTTC. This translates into CASSPAGGGGQYF.

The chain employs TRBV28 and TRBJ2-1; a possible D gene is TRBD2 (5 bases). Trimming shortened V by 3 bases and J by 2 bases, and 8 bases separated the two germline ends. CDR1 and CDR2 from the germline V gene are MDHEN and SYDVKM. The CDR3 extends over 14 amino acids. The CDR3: CASSLRDTYNEQFF. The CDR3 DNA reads TGTGCCAGCAGTTTGAGGGATACCTACAATGAGCAGTTCTTC.

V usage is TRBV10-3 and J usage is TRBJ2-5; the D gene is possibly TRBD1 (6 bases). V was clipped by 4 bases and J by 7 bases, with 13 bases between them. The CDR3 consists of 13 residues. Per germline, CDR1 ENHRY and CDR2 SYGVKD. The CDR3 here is CAISGRGGGTQYF. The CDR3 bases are TGTGCCATCAGTGGCAGGGGCGGAGGGACCCAGTACTTC.

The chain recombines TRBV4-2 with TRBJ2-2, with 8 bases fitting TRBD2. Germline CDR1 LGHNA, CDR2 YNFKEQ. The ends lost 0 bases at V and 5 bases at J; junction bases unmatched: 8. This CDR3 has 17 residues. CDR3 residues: CASSQDMSGRRTGELFF. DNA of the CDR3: TGTGCCAGCAGCCAAGATATGAGCGGGAGAAGGACCGGGGAGCTGTTTTTT.

The CDR3 DNA sequence: TGTGCCAGCAGCTTCCCCAGCATGGGGACGTTTAACTATGGCTACACCTTC. This codes for CASSFPSMGTFNYGYTF. The chain employs TRBV5-4 and TRBJ1-2, with a possible D match to TRBD1 (5 bases). CDR1 is SGHNT and CDR2 is YYREEE in the germline V gene (reference sequence). This CDR3 spans 17 amino acids. Trimming took off 2 bases at V and 1 base at J, with 18 bases between the two ends.

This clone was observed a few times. The CDR3 here is CASSLGGSEQYF. DNA of the CDR3: TGTGCCAGCAGCTTGGGGGGGAGCGAGCAGTACTTC. The rearrangement joins TRBV5-6 to TRBJ2-7, with D perhaps given as TRBD1 or TRBD2 (5 bases each). Germline assignment: CDR1 SGHDT and CDR2 YYEEEE. The length of the CDR3 is 12 residues. The ends were cut back, 0 bases at V and 6 bases at J, with 7 bases in the middle.

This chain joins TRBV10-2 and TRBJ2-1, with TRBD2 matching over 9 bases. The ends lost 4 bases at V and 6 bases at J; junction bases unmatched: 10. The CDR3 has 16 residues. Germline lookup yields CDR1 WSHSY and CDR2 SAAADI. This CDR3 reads CASSVGTSSWGNEQFF. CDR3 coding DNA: TGCGCCAGCAGTGTTGGGACTAGCTCATGGGGCAATGAGCAGTTCTTC.

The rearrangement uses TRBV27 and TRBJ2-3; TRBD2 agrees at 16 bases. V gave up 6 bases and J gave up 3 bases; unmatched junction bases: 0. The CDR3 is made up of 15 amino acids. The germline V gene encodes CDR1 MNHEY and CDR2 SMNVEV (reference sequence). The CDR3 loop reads CASRGLAGGTDTQYF. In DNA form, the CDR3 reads TGTGCCAGCAGGGGACTAGCGGGAGGGACAGATACGCAGTATTTT.

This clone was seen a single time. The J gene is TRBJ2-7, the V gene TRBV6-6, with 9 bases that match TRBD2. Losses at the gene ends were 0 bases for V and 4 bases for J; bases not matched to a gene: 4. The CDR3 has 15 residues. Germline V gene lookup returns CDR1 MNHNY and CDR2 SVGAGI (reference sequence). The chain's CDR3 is CASSYSSGSNYEQYF. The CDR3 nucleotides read TGTGCCAGCAGTTACTCTAGCGGGAGTAATTACGAGCAGTACTTC.

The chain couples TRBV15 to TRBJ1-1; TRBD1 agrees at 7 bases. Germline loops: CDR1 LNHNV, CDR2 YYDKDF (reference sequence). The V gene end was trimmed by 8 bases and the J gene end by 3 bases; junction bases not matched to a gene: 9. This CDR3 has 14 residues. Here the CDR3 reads CATQQPQGYTEAFF. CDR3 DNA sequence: TGTGCCACCCAGCAACCACAGGGGTACACTGAAGCTTTCTTT.

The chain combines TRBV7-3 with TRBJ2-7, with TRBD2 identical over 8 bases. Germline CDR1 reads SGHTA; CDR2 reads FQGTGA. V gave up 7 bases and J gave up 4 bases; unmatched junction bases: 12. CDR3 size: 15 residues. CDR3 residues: CASTRPGGKGYEQYF. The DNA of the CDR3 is TGTGCCAGCACCCGCCCGGGGGGGAAGGGATACGAGCAGTACTTC.

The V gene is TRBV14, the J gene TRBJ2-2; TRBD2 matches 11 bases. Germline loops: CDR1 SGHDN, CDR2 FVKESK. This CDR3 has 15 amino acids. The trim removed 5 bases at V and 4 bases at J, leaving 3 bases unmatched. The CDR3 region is CASSKLAGATGELFF. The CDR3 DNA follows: TGTGCCAGCAGCAAACTAGCGGGGGCCACCGGGGAGCTGTTTTTT.